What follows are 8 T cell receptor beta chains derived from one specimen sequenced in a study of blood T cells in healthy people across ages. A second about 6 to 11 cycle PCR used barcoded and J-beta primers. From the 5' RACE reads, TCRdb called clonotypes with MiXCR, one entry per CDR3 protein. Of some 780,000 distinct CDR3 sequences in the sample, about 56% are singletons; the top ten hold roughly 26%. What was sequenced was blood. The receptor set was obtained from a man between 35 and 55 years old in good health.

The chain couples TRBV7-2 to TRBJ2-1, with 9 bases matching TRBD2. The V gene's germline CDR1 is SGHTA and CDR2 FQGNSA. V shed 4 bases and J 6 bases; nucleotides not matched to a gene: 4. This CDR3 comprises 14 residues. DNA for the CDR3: TGTGCCAGCAGCTCCGGGACTAGCCTCAATGAGCAGTTCTTC. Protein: CASSSGTSLNEQFF.

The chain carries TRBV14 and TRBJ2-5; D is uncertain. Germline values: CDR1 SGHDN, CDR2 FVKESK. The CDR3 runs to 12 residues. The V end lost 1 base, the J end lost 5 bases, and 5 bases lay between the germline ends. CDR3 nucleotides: TGTGCCAGCAGCCAAGTTTTGGAGACCCAGTACTTC. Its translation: CASSQVLETQYF.

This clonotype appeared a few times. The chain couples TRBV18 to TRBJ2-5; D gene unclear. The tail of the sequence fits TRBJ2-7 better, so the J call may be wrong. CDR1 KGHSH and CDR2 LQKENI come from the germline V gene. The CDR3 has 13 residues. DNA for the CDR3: TGTGCCAGCTCACGGGCCACCCTCTACGAGCAGTACTTC. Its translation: CASSRATLYEQYF.

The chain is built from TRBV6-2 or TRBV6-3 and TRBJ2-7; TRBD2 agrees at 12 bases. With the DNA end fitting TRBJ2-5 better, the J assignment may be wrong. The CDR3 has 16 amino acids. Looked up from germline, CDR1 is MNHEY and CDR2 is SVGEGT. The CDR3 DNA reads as TGTGCCAGCAGTTACTACGAGACTAGCGGGAGTGAGACCCAGTACTTC. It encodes CASSYYETSGSETQYF.

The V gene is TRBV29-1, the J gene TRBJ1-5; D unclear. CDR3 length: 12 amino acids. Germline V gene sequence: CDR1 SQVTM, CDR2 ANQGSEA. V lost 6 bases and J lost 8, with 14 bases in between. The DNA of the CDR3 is TGCAGCGTCGCCGACGGATACGAGCCCCAGCATTTT. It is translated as CSVADGYEPQHF.

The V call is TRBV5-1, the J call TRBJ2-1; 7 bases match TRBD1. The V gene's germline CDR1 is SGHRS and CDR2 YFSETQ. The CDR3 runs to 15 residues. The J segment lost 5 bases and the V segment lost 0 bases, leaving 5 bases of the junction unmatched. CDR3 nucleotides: TGCGCCAGCAGCTTGGACGGGACAGCCGACAATGAGCAGTTCTTC. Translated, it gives CASSLDGTADNEQFF.

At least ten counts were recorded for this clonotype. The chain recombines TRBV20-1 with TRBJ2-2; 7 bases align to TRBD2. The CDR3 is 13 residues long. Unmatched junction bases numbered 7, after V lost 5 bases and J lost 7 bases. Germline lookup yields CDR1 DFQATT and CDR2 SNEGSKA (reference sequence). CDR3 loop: CSAFREGGGELFF. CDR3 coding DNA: TGCAGTGCTTTTAGGGAGGGTGGCGGGGAGCTGTTTTTT.

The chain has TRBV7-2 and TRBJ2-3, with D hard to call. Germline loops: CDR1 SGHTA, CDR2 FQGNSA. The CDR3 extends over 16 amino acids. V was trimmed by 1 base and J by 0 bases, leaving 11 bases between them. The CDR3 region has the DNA TGTGCCAGCAGCTTAGATCACAGCACTAGCACAGATACGCAGTATTTT. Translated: CASSLDHSTSTDTQYF.